What follows describes a single TCR beta chain. V lost 6 bases, J lost 0 bases, and 17 bases lay in between. Per the germline V gene, CDR1 is MDHEN and CDR2 is SYDVKM. CDR3 length: 16 residues. The data are from a study of blood T cell repertoires in COVID-19. The table came from immunoSEQ multiplex PCR; TCRdb's copy has only in-frame clones and leaves some out. Seen here are over 200,000 clones, about four fifths observed once, and the top ten hold roughly 9.4%. Sequenced: peripheral blood. The chain joins TRBV28 to TRBJ1-2; no clear D. This receptor was taken from a man between 40 and 49 years old with active or convalescent COVID-19. The CDR3 nucleotides are TGTGCCAGCAGCCAAAATGGACTGGGAGCTAACTATGGCTACACCTTC. The encoded protein is CASSQNGLGANYGYTF.